This T cell receptor beta chain was sequenced for a study of shared clonotypes between healthy human individuals. CD8 cells classed as naive were CD45RO-negative and positively selected for CCR7, excluding terminally differentiated effector memory CD45RA+ cells. As handled by the study authors: Filtering differed since immunoSEQ provided only junctions, with no quality scores. Assay used: immunoSEQ multiplex PCR; TCRdb lists only in-frame clones, some missing. V, J and clone size derive from that table, while D and trimming were established from the DNA sequence. The sample includes about 700,000 clones, 92% seen only once; the top ten take approximately 25%. J gave up 6 bases and V 1 base, and 5 bases lay outside the gene matches. Germline assignment: CDR1 LNHDA and CDR2 SQIVND (reference sequence). This CDR3 is built from 15 residues.

V gene TRBV19 combines with J gene TRBJ2-3, with 9 bases that match TRBD2. The sample was naive CD8+ T cells sorted from blood. The source of this sequence is a man aged 25 to 40 in good health. The CDR3 region has the DNA TGTGCCAGTAGTATAGCCGGGACTAGCTCTGATACGCAGTATTTT. It codes for CASSIAGTSSDTQYF. The whole variable domain, remainder taken from reference TRBV19 and TRBJ2-3, is DGGITQSPKYLFRKEGQNVTLSCEQNLNHDAMYWYRQDPGQGLRLIYYSQIVNDFQKGDIAEGYSVSREKKESFPLTVTSAQKNPTAFYLCASSIAGTSSDTQYFGPGTRLTVL.